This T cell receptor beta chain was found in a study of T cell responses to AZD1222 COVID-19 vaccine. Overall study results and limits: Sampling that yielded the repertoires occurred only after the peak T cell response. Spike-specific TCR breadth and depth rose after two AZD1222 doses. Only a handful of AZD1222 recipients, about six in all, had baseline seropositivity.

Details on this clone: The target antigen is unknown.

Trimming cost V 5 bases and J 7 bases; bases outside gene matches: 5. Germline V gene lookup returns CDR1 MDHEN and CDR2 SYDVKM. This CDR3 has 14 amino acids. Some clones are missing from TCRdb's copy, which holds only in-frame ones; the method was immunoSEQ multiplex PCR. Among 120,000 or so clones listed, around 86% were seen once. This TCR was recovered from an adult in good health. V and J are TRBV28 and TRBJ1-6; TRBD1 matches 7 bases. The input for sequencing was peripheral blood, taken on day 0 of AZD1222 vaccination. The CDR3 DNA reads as TGTGCCAGCAGTCCCGGACAGGTGAATTCACCCCTCCACTTT. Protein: CASSPGQVNSPLHF.